This is a list of T cell receptor beta chains from one sample in a study of naive and memory T cell subsets. TCRdb reprocessed the UMI-ligation and nested PCR reads via MiXCR and lists one record per CDR3 protein. This repertoire shows some 110,000 distinct CDR3 sequences, 35% to 40% found once; its top ten account for approximately 0.9%. The sequencing sample was made of central memory CD4+ T cells from blood. These receptors were taken from a human donor in good health. Both conserved end residues are part of each CDR3. Fields, in order: CDR3 length, V gene, D gene, J gene, clone size, CDR3 DNA, CDR3 protein. A D gene is named only where the DNA matches it firmly. Size tells how often a clone was seen (once, few, many) or the class of an expanded clone, and some rows leave it out.

CDR3 length: 15
V gene: TRBV29-1
D gene: NA
J gene: TRBJ2-1
clone size: few
CDR3 DNA: TGCAGCGTTGAACTCTGGGGGCAAGCGGACAATGAGCAGTTCTTC
CDR3 protein: CSVELWGQADNEQFF

CDR3 length: 13
V gene: TRBV28
D gene: TRBD2
J gene: TRBJ2-3
clone size: once
CDR3 DNA: TGTGCCAGCAGAGCGGGAGCGACAGATACGCAGTATTTT
CDR3 protein: CASRAGATDTQYF

CDR3 length: 14
V gene: TRBV3-1
D gene: NA
J gene: TRBJ1-2
clone size: few
CDR3 DNA: TGTGCCAGCAGAACTCGGGCGCGACCCTATGGCTACACCTTC
CDR3 protein: CASRTRARPYGYTF

CDR3 length: 15
V gene: TRBV12-3/TRBV12-4
D gene: NA
J gene: TRBJ2-7
clone size: NA
CDR3 DNA: TGTGCCAGCAGCCGCCGGGACACCGGTCCGGGCGAGCAGTACTTC
CDR3 protein: CASSRRDTGPGEQYF

CDR3 length: 15
V gene: TRBV29-1
D gene: NA
J gene: TRBJ2-2
clone size: NA
CDR3 DNA: TGCAGCGTTGAATCGCCTAGCACCTACACCGGGGAGCTGTTTTTT
CDR3 protein: CSVESPSTYTGELFF

CDR3 length: 14
V gene: TRBV18
D gene: TRBD1
J gene: TRBJ2-2
clone size: NA
CDR3 DNA: TGTGCCAGCTCACCAAGGGGGCAAACCGGGGAGCTGTTTTTT
CDR3 protein: CASSPRGQTGELFF

CDR3 length: 18
V gene: TRBV20-1
D gene: TRBD1
J gene: TRBJ2-7
clone size: NA
CDR3 DNA: TGCAGTGCGCCGCCGGGACAGCTATCACCCCTAGTCCCCTACGAGCAGTACTTC
CDR3 protein: CSAPPGQLSPLVPYEQYF

CDR3 length: 13
V gene: TRBV7-9
D gene: NA
J gene: TRBJ1-5
clone size: NA
CDR3 DNA: TGTGCCAGCAGCCCAAGGACAGATCAGCCCCAGCATTTT
CDR3 protein: CASSPRTDQPQHF

CDR3 length: 14
V gene: TRBV11-2
D gene: NA
J gene: TRBJ2-6
clone size: NA
CDR3 DNA: TGTGCCAGCAGTCTCGCGTTCGGGGCCAACGTCCTGACTTTC
CDR3 protein: CASSLAFGANVLTF

CDR3 length: 13
V gene: TRBV15
D gene: NA
J gene: TRBJ1-5
clone size: NA
CDR3 DNA: TGTGCCACCAGCAGAGATGTTAATCAGCCCCAGCATTTT
CDR3 protein: CATSRDVNQPQHF

CDR3 length: 15
V gene: TRBV6-1
D gene: NA
J gene: TRBJ2-7
clone size: NA
CDR3 DNA: TGTGCCAGCAGTGAAGCGCGGCAGGGGCGCTACGAGCAGTACTTC
CDR3 protein: CASSEARQGRYEQYF

CDR3 length: 17
V gene: TRBV9
D gene: NA
J gene: TRBJ1-6
clone size: NA
CDR3 DNA: TGTGCCAGCAGCGCCCAAGTCGGGGGGTTGTGGAATTCACCCCTCCACTTT
CDR3 protein: CASSAQVGGLWNSPLHF

CDR3 length: 17
V gene: TRBV6-2/TRBV6-3
D gene: NA
J gene: TRBJ2-6
clone size: once
CDR3 DNA: TGTGCCAGCAATCCGGGGGAATCTCACTCTGGGGCCAACGTCCTGACTTTC
CDR3 protein: CASNPGESHSGANVLTF

CDR3 length: 16
V gene: TRBV6-1
D gene: NA
J gene: TRBJ2-3
clone size: NA
CDR3 DNA: TGTGCCAGCAGTGAATTGAACAGGGGAGGGAAAAATACGCAGTATTTT
CDR3 protein: CASSELNRGGKNTQYF

CDR3 length: 12
V gene: TRBV5-1
D gene: TRBD2
J gene: TRBJ2-3
clone size: many
CDR3 DNA: TGCGCCAGCAGCCCCCCGGGAGGGACGCAGTATTTT
CDR3 protein: CASSPPGGTQYF

CDR3 length: 11
V gene: TRBV28
D gene: NA
J gene: TRBJ2-7
clone size: NA
CDR3 DNA: TGTGCCAGCAAAAACTTCTACGAGCAGTACTTC
CDR3 protein: CASKNFYEQYF

CDR3 length: 13
V gene: TRBV10-3
D gene: TRBD1
J gene: TRBJ2-5
clone size: many
CDR3 DNA: TGTGCCATCAGTGAACAGGGGTCCGAGACCCAGTACTTC
CDR3 protein: CAISEQGSETQYF

CDR3 length: 13
V gene: TRBV6-5
D gene: TRBD1
J gene: TRBJ1-1
clone size: NA
CDR3 DNA: TGTGCCAGCAGTTACAGGACAGGGAGGGAAGCTTTCTTT
CDR3 protein: CASSYRTGREAFF

CDR3 length: 15
V gene: TRBV9
D gene: NA
J gene: TRBJ2-1
clone size: once
CDR3 DNA: TGTGCCAGCATGCCGGCGCCGAGCTCCTACAATGAGCAGTTCTTC
CDR3 protein: CASMPAPSSYNEQFF

CDR3 length: 12
V gene: TRBV20-1
D gene: NA
J gene: TRBJ2-7
clone size: many
CDR3 DNA: TGCAGTGCTAGCCCGAACACCTACGAGCAGTACTTC
CDR3 protein: CSASPNTYEQYF

CDR3 length: 17
V gene: TRBV27
D gene: TRBD2
J gene: TRBJ2-1
clone size: NA
CDR3 DNA: TGTGCCAGCAGTGACCCCGGACTAGCGGGAGCGTGGAATGAGCAGTTCTTC
CDR3 protein: CASSDPGLAGAWNEQFF

CDR3 length: 14
V gene: TRBV24-1
D gene: TRBD2
J gene: TRBJ2-1
clone size: NA
CDR3 DNA: TGTGCCACCAGTCGTAGCGGGGCGAACAATGAGCAGTTCTTC
CDR3 protein: CATSRSGANNEQFF

CDR3 length: 12
V gene: TRBV18
D gene: TRBD1
J gene: TRBJ2-5
clone size: NA
CDR3 DNA: TGTGCCAGCTCCGGGACAGCAGAGACCCAGTACTTC
CDR3 protein: CASSGTAETQYF

CDR3 length: 13
V gene: TRBV14
D gene: NA
J gene: TRBJ2-2
clone size: NA
CDR3 DNA: TGTGCCAGCAGCGGACAGATTGGCGGGGAGCTGTTTTTT
CDR3 protein: CASSGQIGGELFF

CDR3 length: 15
V gene: TRBV6-5
D gene: NA
J gene: TRBJ1-5
clone size: few
CDR3 DNA: TGTGCCAGCAGTTATGCAGGAGGGGTGAATCAGCCCCAGCATTTT
CDR3 protein: CASSYAGGVNQPQHF